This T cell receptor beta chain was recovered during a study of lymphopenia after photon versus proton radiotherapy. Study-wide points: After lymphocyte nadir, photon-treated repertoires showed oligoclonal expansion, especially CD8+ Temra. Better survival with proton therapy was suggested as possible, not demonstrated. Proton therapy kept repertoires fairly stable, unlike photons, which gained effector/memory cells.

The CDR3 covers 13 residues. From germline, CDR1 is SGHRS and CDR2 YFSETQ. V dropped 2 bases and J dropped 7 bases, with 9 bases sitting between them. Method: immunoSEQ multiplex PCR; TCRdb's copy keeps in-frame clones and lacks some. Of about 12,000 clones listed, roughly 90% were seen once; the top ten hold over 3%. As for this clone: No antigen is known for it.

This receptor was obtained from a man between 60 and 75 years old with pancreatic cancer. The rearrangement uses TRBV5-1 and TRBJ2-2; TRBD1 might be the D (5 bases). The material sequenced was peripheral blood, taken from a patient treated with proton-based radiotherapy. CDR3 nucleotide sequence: TGCGCCAGCAGCTTTTCTAGGGGCGGGGAGCTGTTTTTT. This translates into CASSFSRGGELFF.